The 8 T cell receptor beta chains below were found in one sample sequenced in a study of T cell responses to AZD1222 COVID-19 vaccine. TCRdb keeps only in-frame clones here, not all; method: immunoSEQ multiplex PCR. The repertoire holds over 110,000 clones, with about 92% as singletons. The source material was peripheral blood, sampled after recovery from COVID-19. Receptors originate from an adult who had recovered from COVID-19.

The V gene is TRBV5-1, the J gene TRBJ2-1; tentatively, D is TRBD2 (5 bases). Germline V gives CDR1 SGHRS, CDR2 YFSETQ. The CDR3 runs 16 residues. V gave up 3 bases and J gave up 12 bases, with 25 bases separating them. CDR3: CASSSSGTAVDNRQFF. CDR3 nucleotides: TGCGCCAGCAGCTCGTCGGGAACAGCCGTGGATAACCGGCAGTTCTTC.

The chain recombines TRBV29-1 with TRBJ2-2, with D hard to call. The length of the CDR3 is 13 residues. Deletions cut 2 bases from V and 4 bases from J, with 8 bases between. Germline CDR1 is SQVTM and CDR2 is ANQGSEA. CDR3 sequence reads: CSVELARTGELFF. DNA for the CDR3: TGCAGCGTTGAATTGGCGCGCACCGGGGAGCTGTTTTTT.

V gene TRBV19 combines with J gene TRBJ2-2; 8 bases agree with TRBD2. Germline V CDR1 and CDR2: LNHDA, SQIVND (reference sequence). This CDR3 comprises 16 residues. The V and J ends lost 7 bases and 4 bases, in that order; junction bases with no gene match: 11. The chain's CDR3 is CASKVTAGGGTGELFF. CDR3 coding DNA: TGTGCCAGTAAGGTGACGGCGGGAGGCGGCACCGGGGAGCTGTTTTTT.

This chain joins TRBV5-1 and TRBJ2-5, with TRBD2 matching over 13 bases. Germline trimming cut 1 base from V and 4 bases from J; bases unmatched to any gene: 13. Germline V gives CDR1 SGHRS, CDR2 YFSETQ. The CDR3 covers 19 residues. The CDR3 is CASSLRRRTSGSIGETQYF. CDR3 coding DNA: TGCGCCAGCAGCTTGAGGAGGAGGACTAGCGGGAGTATTGGAGAGACCCAGTACTTC. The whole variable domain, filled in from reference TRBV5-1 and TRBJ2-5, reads KAGVTQTPRYLIKTRGQQVTLSCSPISGHRSVSWYQQTPGQGLQFLFEYFSETQRNKGNFPGRFSGRQFSNSRSEMNVSTLELGDSALYLCASSLRRRTSGSIGETQYFGPGTRLLVL.

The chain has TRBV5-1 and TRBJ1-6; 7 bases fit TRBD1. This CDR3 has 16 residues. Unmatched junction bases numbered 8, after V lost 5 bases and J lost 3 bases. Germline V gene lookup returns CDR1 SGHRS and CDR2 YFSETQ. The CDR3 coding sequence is TGCGCCAGCAGAGAGACAGGGCCCTTCTATAATTCACCCCTCCACTTT. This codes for CASRETGPFYNSPLHF.

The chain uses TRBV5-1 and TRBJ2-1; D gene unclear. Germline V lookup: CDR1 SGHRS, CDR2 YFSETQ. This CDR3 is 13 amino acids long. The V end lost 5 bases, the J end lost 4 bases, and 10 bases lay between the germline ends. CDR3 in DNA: TGCGCCAGCAGTACTACTTCATACAATGAGCAGTTCTTC. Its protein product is CASSTTSYNEQFF.

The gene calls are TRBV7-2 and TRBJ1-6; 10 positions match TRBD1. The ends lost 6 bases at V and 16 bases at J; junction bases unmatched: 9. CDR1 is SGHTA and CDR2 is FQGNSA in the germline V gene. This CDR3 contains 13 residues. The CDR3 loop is CASSRDRGGSLHF. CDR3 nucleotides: TGTGCCAGCAGTAGGGACAGGGGAGGGTCGCTCCACTTT.

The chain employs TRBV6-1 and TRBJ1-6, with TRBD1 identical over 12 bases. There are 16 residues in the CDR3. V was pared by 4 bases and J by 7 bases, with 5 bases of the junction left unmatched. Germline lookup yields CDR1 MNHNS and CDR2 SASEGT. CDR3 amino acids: CASSGDRGLGNSPLHF. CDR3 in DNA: TGTGCCAGCAGTGGGGACAGGGGGCTTGGGAATTCACCCCTCCACTTT.